This TCR beta chain was retrieved from a study of blood T cell repertoires in COVID-19. Clones were sequenced by immunoSEQ multiplex PCR, and TCRdb holds only the in-frame ones, with some missing. The sample includes some 240,000 clones, 80% to 90% of them seen just once. Individuals drawn from 24 US areas were about 18 to 100 years old. Clinical histories supplied by participants themselves formed the basis of cohort assignment. Each exposed participant met a COVID-19 case in the 2 weeks preceding study entry. Trimming removed 3 bases from V and 9 bases from J; junction bases left unmatched: 8. The CDR3 sequence is 15 residues long. Germline V gene data show CDR1 as SGHNT and CDR2 as YENEEA.

The chain recombines TRBV11-3 with TRBJ2-1; TRBD1 aligns across 10 bases. This TCR was sampled from a woman aged 40 to 50 who had been exposed to COVID-19. The sequenced sample was PBMCs or T cells enriched from blood (not recorded which). CDR3: CASSFRDRGLGEQFF. The CDR3 DNA sequence: TGTGCCAGCAGCTTCCGGGACAGGGGCTTAGGTGAGCAGTTCTTC.